A selection of T cell receptor beta chains follows, all from one sample in a study of T cells in Graves' hyperthyroidism and ophthalmopathy. MiXCR, applied by TCRdb to the multiplex PCR reads, yields one record per CDR3 protein. The table lists 300,000 to 450,000 distinct CDR3 sequences, approximately 25% of them singletons, with 70% to 75% in the top ten. Sequencing was performed on blood. The receptors stem from a man in his fifties with Graves' hyperthyroidism. Each CDR3 is given without its conserved first and last residue. The order of the fields is J gene, V gene, CDR3 protein.

>TRBJ2-1|TRBV20-1
SATTGTSGKYNEQF
>TRBJ1-5|TRBV6-1
ASRTDGYNQPQH
>TRBJ2-1|TRBV11-3
ASSPSGSPGGEQF
>TRBJ1-1|TRBV29-1
SARNTEAF
>TRBJ2-1|TRBV7-3
ASSLSSGSNEQF
>TRBJ2-2|TRBV11-3
ASRPRTNTGGLF
>TRBJ2-7|TRBV2
ASSEAGGTGGFYEQY
>TRBJ2-1|TRBV7-3
GPLDLRANEQF
>TRBJ1-6|TRBV5-1
ASRGVGSPLH
>TRBJ2-3|TRBV12-3/TRBV12-4
ASMALAGGGYTQY
>TRBJ2-7|TRBV19
ASPLLAGGPNEQY
>TRBJ2-4|TRBV2
ASSEESTGKTIQY
>TRBJ2-2|TRBV5-1
ASSSTEGKGFINTGELF
>TRBJ2-2|TRBV18
ASSPRQGVDTGELF
>TRBJ2-7|TRBV12-3/TRBV12-4
ASSTLAGWEQY
>TRBJ1-2|TRBV29-1
SARLGPGGYT
>TRBJ2-3|TRBV20-1
SAFSGGITDTQY
>TRBJ2-2|TRBV6-1
ASSGLAGAGELF
>TRBJ2-5|TRBV28
ASSLSGLRGTQY
>TRBJ2-3|TRBV2
ASSLAGTGEDTQY
>TRBJ2-5|TRBV27
ASSSPWTGRETQY
>TRBJ2-7|TRBV5-1
ASRRDGSYEQY